The next 31 T cell receptor beta chains were all read from a single sample in a study of breast tumors, draining lymph nodes, adjacent tissues. The lymph nodes were axillary draining lymph nodes from breast cancer patients. From the multiplex PCR reads, TCRdb called clonotypes with MiXCR, one entry per CDR3 protein. The table records over 200,000 distinct CDR3 sequences, around 35% of them present only once. Sequenced input: axillary lymph node tissue. The receptors derive from a female donor with breast cancer. Some clones in this sample may be carry-over from other donors' samples.

This clonotype was observed many times. V usage is TRBV6-1 and J usage is TRBJ2-7; D remains unclear. Germline-derived CDR1 and CDR2 are MNHNS and SASEGT. V was pared by 7 bases and J by 5 bases, with 3 bases between. CDR3 size: 9 residues. CDR3 region: CASNHEQYF. In DNA form, the CDR3 reads TGTGCCAGCAACCACGAGCAGTACTTC.

In this sample, this clonotype turned up many times. CDR3 protein: CASSDFSNEQYF. The DNA for the CDR3 is TGTGCCAGCAGTGACTTCAGTAACGAGCAGTACTTC. The genes are TRBV2 and TRBJ2-7; D gene unclear. The V end lost 3 bases, the J end lost 5 bases, and 8 bases lay between the germline ends. The CDR3 consists of 12 residues. The germline V gene encodes CDR1 SNHLY and CDR2 FYNNEI.

As concerns this clonotype: A much bigger clone sits one base away, suggesting this may be a read error. The chain joins TRBV5-8 to TRBJ2-7; a possible D gene is TRBD1 (6 bases). The CDR3 loop spans 15 amino acids. Germline V lookup: CDR1 SGHTS, CDR2 YDEGEE. The V end was cut by 3 bases, the J end by 5 bases, with 18 bases between. The CDR3 region is CASSSYRARGHEQYF. CDR3 in DNA: TGTGCCAGCAGCTCTTACAGGGCGCGAGGACACGAGCAGTACTTC.

This sequence joins TRBV6-2 or TRBV6-3 and TRBJ2-7; perhaps D is TRBD1 or TRBD2 (5 bases each). Germline CDR1 and CDR2: MNHEY and SVGEGT. The V and J ends lost 6 bases and 6 bases respectively, with 21 bases between them. CDR3 length equals 15 residues. The CDR3 here is CASSPIRDGSREQYF. The CDR3 DNA follows: TGTGCCAGCAGCCCCATCCGGGACGGCTCCCGCGAGCAGTACTTC.

This clonotype showed up just a few times. The V gene is TRBV28, the J gene TRBJ1-2; D is perhaps TRBD1 (5 bases). The CDR3 extends over 14 amino acids. V was cut by 5 bases and J by 3 bases, with 13 bases left in between. The V gene's germline CDR1 is MDHEN and CDR2 SYDVKM. The CDR3 DNA reads as TGTGCCAGCAGTCAACCGGGACGTGACTATGGCTACACCTTC. This translates into CASSQPGRDYGYTF.

This rearrangement joins TRBV20-1 to TRBJ2-2; D gene uncertain. Germline loops: CDR1 DFQATT, CDR2 SNEGSKA (reference sequence). The CDR3 is 15 amino acids. V was clipped by 0 bases and J by 5 bases, with 13 bases between them. CDR3 sequence reads: CSARDRNRWTGELFF. CDR3 coding DNA: TGCAGTGCTAGAGACCGGAACCGGTGGACCGGGGAGCTGTTTTTT.

Turning to this clonotype: One end of the junction is discordant with germline, which a read error may explain. The chain uses TRBV6-6 and TRBJ1-5, with D perhaps TRBD1 (5 bases). Per the germline V gene, CDR1 is MNHNY and CDR2 is SVGAGI (reference sequence). The CDR3 has 17 residues. CDR3 DNA: TGTGCCAGCAGTCACTCGAATTCAGGGAATAGCAATCAGCCCCAGCATTTT. As protein: CASSHSNSGNSNQPQHF.

This chain's CDR3 is CATSDLGLTF. CDR3 nucleotide sequence: TGTGCCACCAGTGATTTAGGACTGACTTTC. The chain employs TRBV24-1 and TRBJ2-6, with D uncertain. Germline assignment: CDR1 KGHDR and CDR2 SFDVKD. The CDR3 contains 10 residues. V dropped 1 base and J dropped 16 bases, with 4 bases sitting between them.

The CDR3 loop is CASSSLPTGGGYGYTF. In nucleotides, the CDR3 is TGTGCCAGCAGTTCCCTCCCCACAGGGGGCGGCTATGGCTACACCTTC. The gene calls are TRBV11-2 and TRBJ1-2; 9 positions match TRBD1. This CDR3 spans 16 amino acids. The germline CDR1 and CDR2 sequences are SGHAT and FQNNGV. V shed 6 bases, J shed 4 bases, and the junction held 12 bases outside the gene matches.

This rearrangement joins TRBV12-3 or TRBV12-4 to TRBJ2-7; 8 positions agree with TRBD2. The CDR3 length is 15 residues. Unmatched junction bases numbered 4, after V lost 1 base and J lost 2 bases. The CDR3 here is CASSLVGRGTYEQYF. Written as DNA, the CDR3 is TGTGCCAGCAGTTTAGTCGGGAGGGGCACCTACGAGCAGTACTTC.

This clonotype has at least ten counts. This chain connects TRBV5-5 to TRBJ2-3; maybe TRBD1 (6 bases). The CDR3 length is 15 residues. V lost 6 bases and J 0 bases, leaving 14 bases between the germline ends. The germline gives CDR1 SGHKS, CDR2 YYEKEE (reference sequence). Here the CDR3 DNA reads TGTGCCAGCACGGGGACACCTACTAGCACAGATACGCAGTATTTT. This encodes CASTGTPTSTDTQYF.

This clonotype was seen repeatedly, ten times or more. The genes are TRBV5-1 and TRBJ2-7, with D unresolved. Trimming removed 4 bases at V and 5 bases at J, with 19 bases between. Per the germline V gene, CDR1 is SGHRS and CDR2 is YFSETQ. The CDR3 sequence is 15 residues long. This CDR3 reads CASSPSTQRRNEQYF. The CDR3 nucleotides are TGCGCCAGCAGCCCCAGTACCCAGAGGCGCAACGAGCAGTACTTC.

This clonotype was seen many times. The CDR3 DNA follows: TGCGCCAGCAGTGCGGGGAATAGCAATCAGCCCCAGCATTTT. This gives the protein CASSAGNSNQPQHF. The rearrangement links TRBV10-2 to TRBJ1-5; D remains unclear. Germline lookup yields CDR1 WSHSY and CDR2 SAAADI. Trimming took 4 bases from V and 0 from J, leaving 7 bases between them. The CDR3 consists of 14 residues.

This clonotype was detected ten times or more. The J gene is TRBJ1-6, the V gene TRBV7-2; TRBD1 agrees at 7 bases. The V and J ends lost 3 bases and 9 bases, in that order; junction bases with no gene match: 11. This CDR3 is built from 16 residues. Germline lookup yields CDR1 SGHTA and CDR2 FQGNSA. The CDR3 DNA is TGTGCCAGCAGCTTCGGACAGGCAGCGGAAGGTTCACCCCTCCACTTT. Protein: CASSFGQAAEGSPLHF.

This clonotype appeared many times. The chain recombines TRBV19 with TRBJ2-5; TRBD2 matches 10 bases. Germline CDR1 LNHDA, CDR2 SQIVND (reference sequence). The junction had 6 bases not matched to a gene; V was cut back by 3 bases and J by 5 bases. The CDR3 consists of 15 residues. CDR3 loop: CASSMASGGVETQYF. DNA for the CDR3: TGTGCCAGTAGTATGGCTAGCGGGGGTGTCGAGACCCAGTACTTC. The full variable domain, completed using reference TRBV19 and TRBJ2-5, is DGGITQSPKYLFRKEGQNVTLSCEQNLNHDAMYWYRQDPGQGLRLIYYSQIVNDFQKGDIAEGYSVSREKKESFPLTVTSAQKNPTAFYLCASSMASGGVETQYFGPGTRLLVL.

At least ten counts were recorded for this clonotype. The DNA for the CDR3 is TGCGCCAGCAGTCATTCGGACAGCGTCTACGAGCAGTACTTC. It translates to CASSHSDSVYEQYF. The genes are TRBV10-1 and TRBJ2-7; D is possibly TRBD1 (6 bases). Germline V gene sequence: CDR1 WNHNN, CDR2 SYGVQD (reference sequence). The germline V and J ends were trimmed by 5 bases and 3 bases, with 14 bases remaining between them. This CDR3 has 14 residues.

This clonotype was seen repeatedly, ten times or more. The gene calls are TRBV5-5 and TRBJ1-4; D perhaps matches TRBD1 (5 bases). Trimming shortened V by 1 base and J by 5 bases, and 12 bases separated the two germline ends. CDR1 is SGHKS, CDR2 YYEKEE, per germline (reference sequence). This CDR3 has 15 residues. The CDR3 DNA follows: TGTGCCAGCAGCTTGCTCCCCGGGGCCAATGAAAAACTGTTTTTT. It specifies CASSLLPGANEKLFF.

The gene calls are TRBV13 and TRBJ2-7; the match to TRBD2 covers 12 bases. Germline assignment: CDR1 PRHDT and CDR2 FYEKMQ (reference sequence). V was clipped by 5 bases and J by 3 bases; unmatched bases: 5. This CDR3 comprises 15 residues. The CDR3 region is CASSRMTSGGYEQYF. CDR3 DNA sequence: TGTGCCAGCAGCCGAATGACTAGCGGGGGCTACGAGCAGTACTTC.

This clonotype was observed many times. The DNA of the CDR3 is TGTGCCAGCAGGCTAGCGGGGGGTGGGGGAGATACGCAGTATTTT. This sequence encodes CASRLAGGGGDTQYF. This sequence joins TRBV25-1 and TRBJ2-3; 11 bases line up with TRBD2. Trimming cost V 6 bases and J 5 bases; bases outside gene matches: 7. Germline assignment: CDR1 MGHDK and CDR2 SYGVNS. CDR3 size: 15 residues.

This clonotype was recorded at least ten times. J is TRBJ2-7 and V is TRBV5-1, with 8 bases that match TRBD2. The V segment lost 4 bases and the J segment 3 bases; nucleotides outside the gene matches: 6. Germline loops: CDR1 SGHRS, CDR2 YFSETQ. This CDR3 is 14 amino acids long. Here the CDR3 reads CASSPREEFYEQYF. The CDR3 bases are TGCGCCAGCAGCCCGCGGGAGGAGTTCTACGAGCAGTACTTC.

In its sample, this clonotype was seen a few times. The chain carries TRBV18 and TRBJ2-1; 7 nucleotides match TRBD2. V dropped 4 bases and J dropped 8; count of bases not matched to a gene: 8. Per the germline V gene, CDR1 is KGHSH and CDR2 is LQKENI. This CDR3 is 14 amino acids long. CDR3 sequence: CASSLGKTSDEQFF. In nucleotides, the CDR3 is TGTGCCAGCTCACTCGGCAAAACTAGCGATGAGCAGTTCTTC.

The chain recombines TRBV24-1 with TRBJ2-1; TRBD1 matches at 9 bases. CDR1 is KGHDR and CDR2 is SFDVKD in the germline V gene. The CDR3 covers 13 residues. Germline trimming cut 7 bases from V and 10 bases from J; bases unmatched to any gene: 7. CDR3 DNA: TGTGCCACCAGAGGACAGGGGACGGGGGAGCAGTTCTTC. Protein product: CATRGQGTGEQFF.

Notes on this clonotype: The DNA is omitted, as the CDR3 cannot be located on it reliably, and the CDR3 follows TCRdb's listing. The chain is built from TRBV2 and TRBJ2-2; the table assigns TRBD1, which was not confirmed against the DNA. The CDR3 is 20 residues long, counting both termini. Per the germline V gene, CDR1 is SNHLY and CDR2 is FYNNEI. CDR3: CASSGGYEQYFGPGTGELFF.

This clonotype was seen many times. Sequence at one end of the junction differs from germline and may be a read error. The chain links TRBV7-7 to TRBJ2-3, with no clear D. This CDR3 region has 14 residues. Germline CDR1 and CDR2: SSHAT and FNYEAQ (reference sequence). The CDR3 bases are TGTGCTAGCAGCTTGGGTCCCCTCACAGATACGCAGTATTTT. This sequence encodes CASSLGPLTDTQYF. Combining the CDR3 with reference TRBV7-7 and TRBJ2-3 gives the whole variable domain GAGVSQSPRYKVTKRGQDVTLRCDPISSHATLYWYQQALGQGPEFLTYFNYEAQPDKSGLPSDRFSAERPEGSISTLTIQRTEQRDSAMYRCASSLGPLTDTQYFGPGTRLTVL.

This chain joins TRBV2 and TRBJ2-7; the match to TRBD2 covers 14 bases. Germline loops: CDR1 SNHLY, CDR2 FYNNEI. V trimming: 6 bases; J trimming: 5 bases; junction bases outside the gene matches: 6. This CDR3 is 15 amino acids long. CDR3 residues: CASRGTSGSWDEQYF. DNA of the CDR3: TGTGCCAGCAGAGGGACTAGCGGGAGTTGGGACGAGCAGTACTTC.

The chain is built from TRBV4-1 and TRBJ1-2; D gene uncertain. The V gene lost 1 base and the J gene lost 6 bases, with 18 bases spanning the gap. There are 16 residues in the CDR3. From germline, CDR1 is MGHRA and CDR2 YSYEKL. The CDR3 DNA reads TGCGCCAGCAGCCAAGGAACCCCAGCGGAGAGGGATGGCTACACCTTC. Translated, it gives CASSQGTPAERDGYTF.

J is TRBJ2-2 and V is TRBV2; 8 bases line up with TRBD1. CDR3 length equals 15 residues. The germline CDR1 and CDR2 sequences are SNHLY and FYNNEI. V trimming: 5 bases; J trimming: 4 bases; junction bases outside the gene matches: 6. The CDR3 DNA reads TGTGCCAGCAGTTCCGGGACAGGCATCACCGGGGAGCTGTTTTTT. This sequence encodes CASSSGTGITGELFF.

This rearrangement joins TRBV5-1 to TRBJ1-6, with 8 bases that match TRBD1. Per germline, CDR1 SGHRS and CDR2 YFSETQ. The CDR3 is made up of 16 amino acids. V was clipped by 0 bases and J by 9 bases; unmatched bases: 8. The CDR3 nucleotides read TGCGCCAGCAGCTTGGAGGGCCTCGACAGGGGTTCACCCCTCCACTTT. It yields the protein CASSLEGLDRGSPLHF. Full variable domain (remainder filled in from reference TRBV5-1 and TRBJ1-6): KAGVTQTPRYLIKTRGQQVTLSCSPISGHRSVSWYQQTPGQGLQFLFEYFSETQRNKGNFPGRFSGRQFSNSRSEMNVSTLELGDSALYLCASSLEGLDRGSPLHFGNGTRLTVT.

This chain uses TRBV5-1 with TRBJ2-5, with 7 bases fitting TRBD2. The CDR3 contains 13 residues. Germline V CDR1 and CDR2: SGHRS, YFSETQ. V shed 4 bases, J shed 5 bases, and the junction held 5 bases outside the gene matches. CDR3 DNA: TGCGCCAGCAGCCTGGGACTACGGGAGACCCAGTACTTC. Protein product: CASSLGLRETQYF.

V is TRBV10-3 and J is TRBJ2-7, with D possibly TRBD2 on 6 matching bases. Between the trimmed V and J ends, which lost 10 bases and 2 bases, there was a span of 21 bases. CDR3 length: 15 residues. The germline gives CDR1 ENHRY, CDR2 SYGVKD. CDR3 bases: TGTGCCACCAAAGGGCTACGGGAGAGCCCCTACGAGCAGTACTTC. It encodes CATKGLRESPYEQYF.

With regard to this clonotype: Just one base apart from a much larger clone, this may be a read error. J is TRBJ2-5 and V is TRBV7-7; a weak D match, TRBD2 (5 bases). The CDR3 contains 16 residues. Germline assignment: CDR1 SSHAT and CDR2 FNYEAQ (reference sequence). CDR3 region: CASNLTAGSHQETQYF. In DNA form, the CDR3 reads TGTGCTAGCAACTTAACGGCTGGGAGCCACCAAGAGACCCAGTACTTC.